These T cell receptor beta chains were read from a single sample in a study of Ad26.COV2.S vaccination and SARS-CoV-2 variants. Produced via immunoSEQ multiplex PCR; TCRdb's table is partial and in-frame only. The sample lists 200,000 to 300,000 clones, more than 75% occurring once. Sequenced here: peripheral blood, sampled in a trial of Ad26.COV2.S vaccine versus placebo. The receptors stem from a person aged 18-65 years who received the Ad26.COV2.S COVID-19 vaccine or a placebo. CDR3s include the opening cysteine and the closing phenylalanine or tryptophan. D genes are given only for firm matches. Size is omitted from some rows. Given values are once, few, many or a class for expanded clones.

v_call,cdr3_length,d_call,clone_size,j_call,cdr3_nt,cdr3_aa
TRBV15,16,TRBD2,NA,TRBJ2-2,TGTGCCACCAGCACGAGACTAGCGGGGGAAACCGGGGAGCTGTTTTTT,CATSTRLAGETGELFF
TRBV7-2,13,NA,NA,TRBJ1-2,TGTGCCAGCAGCTTATCCGGGGACTATGGCTACACCTTC,CASSLSGDYGYTF
TRBV27,16,TRBD1,NA,TRBJ1-6,TGTGCCAGCAGGGCCCTTGCAGGGGGGTATAATTCACCCCTCCACTTT,CASRALAGGYNSPLHF
TRBV5-6,13,NA,NA,TRBJ2-7,TGTGCCAGCAGCCTGACACTCTCCTACGAGCAGTACTTC,CASSLTLSYEQYF
TRBV6-6,12,TRBD1,NA,TRBJ2-2,TGTGCCAGCACCGAGGGGGCGGCGGAGCTGTTTTTT,CASTEGAAELFF
TRBV24-1,16,TRBD2,NA,TRBJ2-1,TGTGCCACCTCGCTAGCGGGAGGGCCTGGGTACAATGAGCAGTTCTTC,CATSLAGGPGYNEQFF
TRBV7-9,14,NA,once,TRBJ2-1,TGTGCCAGCAGCTCCGGGGCCCTGGGGAATGAGCAGTTCTTC,CASSSGALGNEQFF
TRBV10-3,16,TRBD1,few,TRBJ2-2,TGTGCCATCAGTGAGTCAAGGACAGGCAACACCGGGGAGCTGTTTTTT,CAISESRTGNTGELFF
TRBV7-9,11,NA,NA,TRBJ2-3,TGTGCCAGCAGCCGCACAGATACGCAGTATTTT,CASSRTDTQYF
TRBV12-3/TRBV12-4,12,NA,NA,TRBJ1-6,TGTGCCAGCAGTTCCCAGTTTTCACCCCTCCACTTT,CASSSQFSPLHF
TRBV4-2,15,NA,NA,TRBJ1-2,TGTGCCAGCAGCCAAGAAGCAGGGAATCCCTATGGCTACACCTTC,CASSQEAGNPYGYTF
TRBV11-3,14,TRBD1,NA,TRBJ2-3,TGTGCCAGCAGCCGCAGGGGGCACACAGATACGCAGTATTTT,CASSRRGHTDTQYF
TRBV12-3/TRBV12-4,12,NA,NA,TRBJ2-5,TGTGCCAGCAGCCTACAGGGAGAGACCCAGTACTTC,CASSLQGETQYF
TRBV6-2/TRBV6-3,14,NA,NA,TRBJ2-3,TGTGCCAGCAGTTACTCCTCAGTGGGGGCTACGCAGTATTTT,CASSYSSVGATQYF
TRBV7-9,14,TRBD1,NA,TRBJ1-2,TGTGCCAGCAGCACACAGGGGGTCGTGTATGGCTACACCTTC,CASSTQGVVYGYTF
TRBV6-6,12,NA,NA,TRBJ1-5,TGTGCCAGCACGTATAGCAATCAGCCCCAGCATTTT,CASTYSNQPQHF
TRBV2,15,TRBD2,NA,TRBJ2-1,TGTGCCAGCACCGGGACTAGCGTTTCCTACAATGAGCAGTTCTTC,CASTGTSVSYNEQFF
TRBV10-3,12,NA,NA,TRBJ2-7,TGTGCCATCAGCCCGATGACCTACGAGCAGTACTTC,CAISPMTYEQYF
TRBV11-2,12,NA,NA,TRBJ2-7,TGTGCCAGCAGCTTATCCCACCACGAGCAGTACTTC,CASSLSHHEQYF
TRBV6-5,13,NA,NA,TRBJ2-3,TGTGCCAGCAGTTACCAGCTCACAGATACGCAGTATTTT,CASSYQLTDTQYF
TRBV3-1/TRBV3-2,16,TRBD1,once,TRBJ2-7,TGTGCCAGCAGCCAATCTCGGTGGGACAGGGTCTACGAGCAGTACTTC,CASSQSRWDRVYEQYF
TRBV5-4,15,NA,few,TRBJ1-2,TGTGCCAGCAGCTTGGGGAACGGGGGGAGCTATGGCTACACCTTC,CASSLGNGGSYGYTF
TRBV23-1,20,TRBD1,NA,TRBJ1-2,TGCGCCAGCAGTCAATCCGGGGCCGCGGGGGGACAGGGGCTTCACTATGGCTACACCTTC,CASSQSGAAGGQGLHYGYTF
TRBV14,16,TRBD2,NA,TRBJ2-5,TGTGCCAGCAGCCAAGATCAAACTAGCGGGCTAGAGACCCAGTACTTC,CASSQDQTSGLETQYF
TRBV7-2,14,NA,NA,TRBJ2-7,TGTGCCAGCAGCCCCCGACTGTCGTTAAACGAGCAGTACTTC,CASSPRLSLNEQYF
TRBV6-2/TRBV6-3,14,TRBD1,NA,TRBJ1-2,TGTGCCAGCAGTTACGGCCGGGACAGGGAAGGCTACACCTTC,CASSYGRDREGYTF
TRBV15,16,NA,NA,TRBJ2-3,TGTGCCACCAGAGCTAGGGGGGGAAAACAGGCAGATACGCAGTATTTT,CATRARGGKQADTQYF
TRBV19,17,NA,NA,TRBJ1-4,TGTGCCAGTAGGGCGTCACCCTCCGGGACAACTAATGAAAAACTGTTTTTT,CASRASPSGTTNEKLFF
TRBV3-1/TRBV3-2,13,NA,once,TRBJ2-5,TGTGCCAGCAGCCGAGGGACCGGGGAGACCCAGTACTTC,CASSRGTGETQYF
TRBV12-3/TRBV12-4,13,NA,few,TRBJ2-7,TGTGCCAGCAGACCTACAGGGACCTACGAGCAGTACTTC,CASRPTGTYEQYF
TRBV6-5,14,NA,once,TRBJ2-2,TGTGCCAGCAGCAAATCCGGGAGCGGCGGGGAGCTGTTTTTT,CASSKSGSGGELFF
TRBV6-5,12,NA,NA,TRBJ1-1,TGTGCCAGCACCAAAGGCGGCACTGAAGCTTTCTTT,CASTKGGTEAFF
TRBV9,15,TRBD1,NA,TRBJ1-2,TGTGCCAGCAGCGCACCGGGACAGGAATTCTATGGCTACACCTTC,CASSAPGQEFYGYTF
TRBV7-2,13,TRBD1,NA,TRBJ1-1,TGTGCCAGCAGCTTAAGACAGGGGACTGAAGCTTTCTTT,CASSLRQGTEAFF
TRBV5-1,12,NA,NA,TRBJ2-1,TGCGCCAGCACCGAGGGGGGCTTTGAGCAGTTCTTC,CASTEGGFEQFF
TRBV6-6,16,TRBD2,NA,TRBJ2-5,TGTGCCAGCACTTCCCGGACTAGCGGGGGGGTGGAGACCCAGTACTTC,CASTSRTSGGVETQYF
TRBV18,13,NA,NA,TRBJ2-5,TGTGCCAGCTCTCCCCCGAGCGCGGAGACCCAGTACTTC,CASSPPSAETQYF
TRBV28,18,TRBD1,NA,TRBJ1-2,TGTGCCAGCAGTTCGCCGACACCGGGACAGGAGTCTCTCTATGGCTACACCTTC,CASSSPTPGQESLYGYTF
TRBV19,17,TRBD1,NA,TRBJ2-2,TGTGCCAGTAGTATAGATGCGGGACAGGGTAACACCGGGGAGCTGTTTTTT,CASSIDAGQGNTGELFF
TRBV30,13,TRBD1,NA,TRBJ2-7,TGTGCCGGGGATTATGGACAGGGGAACGAGCAGTACTTC,CAGDYGQGNEQYF
TRBV5-5,15,TRBD1,NA,TRBJ1-5,TGTGCCAGCAGCATCGTCCCGGACAGGGCTCAGCCCCAGCATTTT,CASSIVPDRAQPQHF
TRBV7-9,13,NA,NA,TRBJ2-1,TGTGCCAGCAGCTTCAGGGGATCCAATGAGCAGTTCTTC,CASSFRGSNEQFF
TRBV2,13,TRBD1,NA,TRBJ2-7,TGTGCCAGCAGCATAGACAGGGCGCGAGAGCAGTACTTC,CASSIDRAREQYF
TRBV6-6,14,NA,NA,TRBJ2-5,TGTGCCAGCAGTTACGAGGGGACCCAAGAGACCCAGTACTTC,CASSYEGTQETQYF
TRBV5-1,15,NA,NA,TRBJ2-2,TGCGCCAGCAGCTCCGGACAATTGAACACCGGGGAGCTGTTTTTT,CASSSGQLNTGELFF
TRBV19,16,NA,NA,TRBJ2-7,TGTGCCAGTAGTCCCTCGACCGTTCCAGGGGCCGGCGAGCAGTACTTC,CASSPSTVPGAGEQYF
TRBV5-1,17,NA,NA,TRBJ1-6,TGCGCCAGCAGCTTCGGGACCGCGAGCTCCTATAATTCACCCCTCCACTTT,CASSFGTASSYNSPLHF
TRBV19,14,TRBD1,NA,TRBJ2-3,TGTGCCAGTAGAGGACAGGGGAGGCCAGATACGCAGTATTTT,CASRGQGRPDTQYF
TRBV10-2,14,NA,NA,TRBJ2-2,TGCGCCGCTACACCGAGCGGACTCACCGGGGAGCTGTTTTTT,CAATPSGLTGELFF
TRBV27,14,NA,many,TRBJ1-2,TGTGCCAGCAGTTTAGGCGGCTCCGGCTATGGCTACACCTTC,CASSLGGSGYGYTF
TRBV18,14,NA,NA,TRBJ2-7,TGTGCCAGCTCATTCGGACAGAGCTCCTACGAGCAGTACTTC,CASSFGQSSYEQYF
TRBV11-3,15,TRBD2,NA,TRBJ2-3,TGTGCCAGCAGCGAGGGACTAGCGGGACCTGATACGCAGTATTTT,CASSEGLAGPDTQYF
TRBV10-3,14,NA,NA,TRBJ2-7,TGTGCCATCAGTGAGCCTAGCGTATCCTACGAGCAGTACTTC,CAISEPSVSYEQYF
TRBV5-6,17,NA,NA,TRBJ2-5,TGTGCCAGCAGCTTGAGGGGGACTACGCCGAAACAAGAGACCCAGTACTTC,CASSLRGTTPKQETQYF
TRBV2,13,NA,NA,TRBJ2-7,TGTGCCAGCAGTGAGGAACCGGGGACCTACTGGTACTTC,CASSEEPGTYWYF
TRBV2,13,NA,NA,TRBJ2-7,TGTGCCAGCAGTGGGACAGAAATCTACGAGCAGTACTTC,CASSGTEIYEQYF
TRBV15,15,TRBD2,once,TRBJ2-7,TGTGCCACCAGCAGAGGAGGGACTAGCGAAGACGAGCAGTACTTC,CATSRGGTSEDEQYF